The entry below describes one T cell receptor (beta chain). As yet, its antigen is unknown. The CDR3 has 14 amino acids. Germline CDR1 reads DFQATT; CDR2 reads SNEGSKA (reference sequence). With 3 bases clipped from V and 10 bases from J, the junction kept 4 bases outside the gene matches. This entry belongs to a study of T-cell reconstitution after alpha-beta-depleted transplantation in children. Broader study findings: Where some patients showed high TCRbeta diversity at day 60, it came from recipient T cells and thymic progenitors that had survived. T-cell counts and diversity were attributed mostly to newly produced T cells one year after transplant. Two months or so post-transplant, alpha-beta T cells reportedly derived from several hundred expanded graft clones.

TCRbeta library preparation incorporated unique molecular identifiers. MiXCR, applied by TCRdb to the PCR reads, yields one record per CDR3 protein. Of 900,000 or so distinct CDR3 sequences in the sample, 15% to 20% were seen once. Sequencing was performed on PBMCs, mostly from graft donor cells, taken 360 days after TCRalphabeta/CD19-depleted stem cell transplant. The source is a male patient younger than 18 who had a stem cell transplant for acute lymphoblastic leukemia, so the T cells may come from the graft donor. The V call is TRBV20-1, the J call TRBJ2-1; 15 positions agree with TRBD2. This chain's CDR3 is CSARGGLAGGEQFF. The CDR3 region has the DNA TGCAGTGCTAGGGGGGGACTAGCGGGAGGAGAGCAGTTCTTC.